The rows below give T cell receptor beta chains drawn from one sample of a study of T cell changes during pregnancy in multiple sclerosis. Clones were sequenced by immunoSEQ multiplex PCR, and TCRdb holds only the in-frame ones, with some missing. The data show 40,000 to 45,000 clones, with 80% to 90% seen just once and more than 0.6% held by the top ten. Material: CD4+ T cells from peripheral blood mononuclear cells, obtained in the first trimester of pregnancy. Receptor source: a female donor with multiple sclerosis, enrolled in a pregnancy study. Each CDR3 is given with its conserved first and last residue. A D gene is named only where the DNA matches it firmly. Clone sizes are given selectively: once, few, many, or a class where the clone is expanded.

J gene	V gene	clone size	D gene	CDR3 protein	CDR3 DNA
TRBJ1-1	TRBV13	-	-	CASSQKTGGVGVAEAFF	TGTGCCAGCAGCCAAAAGACGGGGGGCGTGGGAGTGGCTGAAGCTTTCTTT
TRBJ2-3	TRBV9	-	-	CASSPRTDTDTQYF	TGTGCCAGCAGCCCACGGACAGACACAGATACGCAGTATTTT
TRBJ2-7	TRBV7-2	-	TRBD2	CASSPGSGRDEQYF	TGTGCCAGCAGCCCTGGTAGCGGGAGGGACGAGCAGTACTTC
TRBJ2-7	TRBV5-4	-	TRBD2	CASSHNGGGAYEQYF	TGTGCCAGCAGCCACAACGGGGGAGGGGCCTACGAGCAGTACTTC
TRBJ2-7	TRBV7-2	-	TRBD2	CASSLEGGGLYEQYF	TGTGCCAGCAGCTTAGAGGGCGGGGGTCTCTACGAGCAGTACTTC
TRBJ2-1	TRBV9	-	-	CASSFTGATSEQFF	TGTGCCAGCAGCTTCACTGGCGCGACATCTGAGCAGTTCTTC
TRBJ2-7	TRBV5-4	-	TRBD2	CASSEDGLAYEQYF	TGTGCCAGCAGCGAAGATGGACTAGCTTACGAGCAGTACTTC
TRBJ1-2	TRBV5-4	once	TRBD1	CASSRPARQGEYGYTF	TGTGCCAGCAGCCGACCTGCCCGGCAGGGGGAATATGGCTACACCTTC
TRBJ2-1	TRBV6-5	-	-	CASSYFTSRYNEQFF	TGTGCCAGCAGTTATTTTACTAGCAGATACAATGAGCAGTTCTTC
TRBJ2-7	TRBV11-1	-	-	CASSPGLLSSYEQYF	TGTGCCAGCAGCCCCGGACTTCTAAGCTCCTACGAGCAGTACTTC
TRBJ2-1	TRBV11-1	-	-	CASSSHTSTEQFF	TGTGCCAGCAGCTCACATACTAGCACTGAGCAGTTCTTC
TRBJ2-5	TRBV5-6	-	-	CASSPGGIRKETQYF	TGTGCCAGCAGCCCCGGCGGGATTAGGAAAGAGACCCAGTACTTC
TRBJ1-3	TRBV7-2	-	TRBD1	CASSLAGTGAGNTIYF	TGTGCCAGCAGCTTAGCCGGGACAGGGGCTGGAAACACCATATATTTT
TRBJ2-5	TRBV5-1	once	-	CASSAGLPRETQYF	TGCGCCAGCAGCGCCGGACTACCGAGGGAGACCCAGTACTTC
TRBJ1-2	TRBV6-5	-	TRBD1	CASSLGQGGYTF	TGTGCCAGCAGTTTGGGACAGGGAGGCTACACCTTC
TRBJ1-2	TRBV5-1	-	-	CASSRGTGSDGYTF	TGCGCCAGCAGCAGGGGGACGGGAAGCGATGGCTACACCTTC
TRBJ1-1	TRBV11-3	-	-	CASSLDQATEAFF	TGTGCCAGCAGCTTAGACCAGGCCACTGAAGCTTTCTTT
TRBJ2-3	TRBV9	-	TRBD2	CASSVSGRNSDTQYF	TGTGCCAGCAGCGTTAGCGGGAGGAACTCGGATACGCAGTATTTT
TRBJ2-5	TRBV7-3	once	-	CASSRGGPQETQYF	TGTGCCAGCAGCAGGGGGGGACCCCAAGAGACCCAGTACTTC
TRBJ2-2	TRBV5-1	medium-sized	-	CASSLDGGASTGELFF	TGCGCCAGCAGCTTGGATGGGGGCGCCAGCACCGGGGAGCTGTTTTTT
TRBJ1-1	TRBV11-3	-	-	CASRDPSGTEAFF	TGTGCCAGCCGTGACCCTTCGGGTACTGAAGCTTTCTTT
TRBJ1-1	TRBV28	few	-	CASSFNGRAAFF	TGTGCCAGCAGTTTCAATGGCAGGGCAGCTTTCTTT
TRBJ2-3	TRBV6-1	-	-	CASSVSGAWGTDTQYF	TGTGCCAGCAGTGTTTCAGGGGCGTGGGGCACAGATACGCAGTATTTT
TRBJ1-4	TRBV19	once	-	CASRGQSGEKLFF	TGTGCCAGTCGTGGACAGAGCGGTGAAAAACTGTTTTTT
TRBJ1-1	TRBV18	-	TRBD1	CASSPLGQDGTEAFF	TGTGCCAGCTCACCTTTAGGACAGGATGGCACTGAAGCTTTCTTT
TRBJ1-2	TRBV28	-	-	CASSLLTNYGYTF	TGTGCCAGCAGTCTCCTAACTAACTATGGCTACACCTTC
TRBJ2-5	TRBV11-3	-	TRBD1	CASNYGTAQETQYF	TGTGCCAGCAACTATGGGACAGCCCAAGAGACCCAGTACTTC
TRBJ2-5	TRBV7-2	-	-	CASSLNWGEMETQYF	TGTGCCAGCAGCTTAAACTGGGGGGAAATGGAGACCCAGTACTTC
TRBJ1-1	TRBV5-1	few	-	CASSTSVSGEAFF	TGCGCCAGCAGCACCTCGGTGAGCGGTGAAGCTTTCTTT
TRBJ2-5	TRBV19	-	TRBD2	CASSRSSSGEKETQYF	TGTGCCAGTAGTAGGTCGTCTAGCGGAGAGAAAGAGACCCAGTACTTC
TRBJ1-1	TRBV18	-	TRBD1	CASSDLGRGEAEAFF	TGTGCCAGCTCCGACCTGGGCAGGGGGGAGGCTGAAGCTTTCTTT
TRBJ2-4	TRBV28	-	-	CASSFRGNIQYF	TGTGCCAGCAGTTTTCGGGGAAACATTCAGTACTTC
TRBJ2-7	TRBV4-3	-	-	CASSQGRYEQYF	TGCGCCAGCAGCCAAGGGAGATACGAGCAGTACTTC
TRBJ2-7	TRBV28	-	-	CASSLAPREQYF	TGTGCCAGCAGTTTAGCCCCTCGGGAGCAGTACTTC
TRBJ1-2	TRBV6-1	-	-	CASRKERTDDGYTF	TGTGCCAGCAGAAAGGAGAGGACAGACGATGGCTACACCTTC
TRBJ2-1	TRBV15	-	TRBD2	CATSRALAGGEQFF	TGTGCCACCAGCAGAGCGCTAGCGGGAGGTGAGCAGTTCTTC
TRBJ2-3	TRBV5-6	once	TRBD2	CASSSQLAGSRTDTQYF	TGTGCCAGCAGCTCACAACTAGCGGGGTCCCGCACAGATACGCAGTATTTT
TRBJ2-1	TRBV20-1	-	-	CSAMAGEQFF	TGCAGTGCTATGGCAGGTGAGCAGTTCTTC
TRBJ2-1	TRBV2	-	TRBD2	CASRAGTSGSNEQFF	TGTGCCAGCAGGGCCGGGACTAGCGGCAGCAATGAGCAGTTCTTC
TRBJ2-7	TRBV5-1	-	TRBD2	CASSFGAGGSYEQYF	TGCGCCAGCAGCTTCGGAGCGGGAGGCTCCTACGAGCAGTACTTC
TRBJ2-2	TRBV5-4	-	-	CASTPEGVSISGELFF	TGTGCCAGCACCCCCGAGGGGGTTAGTATTAGCGGGGAGCTGTTTTTT
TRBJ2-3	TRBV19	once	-	CASSIRGSRMTSTDTQYF	TGTGCCAGTAGTATAAGGGGCTCTCGGATGACTAGCACAGATACGCAGTATTTT
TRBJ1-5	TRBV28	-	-	CASSSINQPQHF	TGTGCCAGCAGTTCCATCAATCAGCCCCAGCATTTT
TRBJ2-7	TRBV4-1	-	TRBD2	CASSPVSGTLEQYF	TGCGCCAGCAGCCCGGTTAGCGGGACACTCGAGCAGTACTTC
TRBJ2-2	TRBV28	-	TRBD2	CASRPNPGLATGELFF	TGTGCCAGCAGGCCGAATCCGGGACTAGCGACCGGGGAGCTGTTTTTT
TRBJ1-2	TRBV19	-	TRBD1	CASSFRTGPGYTF	TGTGCCAGTAGTTTCCGGACAGGCCCAGGCTACACCTTC
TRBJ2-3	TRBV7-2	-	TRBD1	CASSFSGGTGRDTQYF	TGTGCCAGCAGCTTTTCTGGTGGGACAGGGAGAGATACGCAGTATTTT
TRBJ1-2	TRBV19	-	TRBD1	CASSIPSTGLGYGYTF	TGTGCCAGTAGTATCCCCTCGACAGGGCTCGGCTATGGCTACACCTTC
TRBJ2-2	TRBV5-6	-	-	CASSFRTGRAGELFF	TGTGCCAGCAGCTTTAGGACAGGGAGGGCCGGGGAGCTGTTTTTT
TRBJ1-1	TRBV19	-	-	CASSTFPGNTEAFF	TGTGCCAGTAGTACCTTTCCAGGGAACACTGAAGCTTTCTTT